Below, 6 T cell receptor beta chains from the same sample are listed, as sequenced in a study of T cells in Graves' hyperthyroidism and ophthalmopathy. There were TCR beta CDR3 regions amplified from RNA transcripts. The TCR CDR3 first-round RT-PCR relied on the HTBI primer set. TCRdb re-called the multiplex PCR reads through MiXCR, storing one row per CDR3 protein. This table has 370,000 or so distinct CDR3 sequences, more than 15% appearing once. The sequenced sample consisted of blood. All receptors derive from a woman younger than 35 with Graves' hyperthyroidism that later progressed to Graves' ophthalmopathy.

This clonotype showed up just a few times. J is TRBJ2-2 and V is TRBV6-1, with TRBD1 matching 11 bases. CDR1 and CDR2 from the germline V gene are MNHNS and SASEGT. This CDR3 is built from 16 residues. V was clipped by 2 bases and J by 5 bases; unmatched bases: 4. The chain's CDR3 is CASSEKGQGATGELFF. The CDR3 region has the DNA TGTGCCAGCAGTGAAAAAGGACAGGGGGCTACCGGGGAGCTGTTTTTT.

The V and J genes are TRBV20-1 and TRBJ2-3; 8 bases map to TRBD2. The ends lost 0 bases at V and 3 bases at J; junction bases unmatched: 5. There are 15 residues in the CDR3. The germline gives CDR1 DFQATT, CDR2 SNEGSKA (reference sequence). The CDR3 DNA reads TGCAGTGCTAGAGACGTAGCGGGGAGAACAGATACGCAGTATTTT. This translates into CSARDVAGRTDTQYF.

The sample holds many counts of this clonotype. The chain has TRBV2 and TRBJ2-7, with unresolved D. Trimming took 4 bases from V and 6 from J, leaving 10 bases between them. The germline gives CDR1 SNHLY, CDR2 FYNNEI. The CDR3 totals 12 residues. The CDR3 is CASSVQLGEQYF. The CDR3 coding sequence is TGTGCCAGCAGTGTCCAGCTGGGCGAGCAGTACTTC.

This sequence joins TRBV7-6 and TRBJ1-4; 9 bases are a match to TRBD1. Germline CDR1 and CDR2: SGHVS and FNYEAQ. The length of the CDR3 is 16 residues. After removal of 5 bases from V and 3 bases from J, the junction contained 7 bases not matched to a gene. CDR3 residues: CASSTGTGRSNEKLFF. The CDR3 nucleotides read TGTGCCAGCAGCACCGGGACAGGGAGATCTAATGAAAAACTGTTTTTT.

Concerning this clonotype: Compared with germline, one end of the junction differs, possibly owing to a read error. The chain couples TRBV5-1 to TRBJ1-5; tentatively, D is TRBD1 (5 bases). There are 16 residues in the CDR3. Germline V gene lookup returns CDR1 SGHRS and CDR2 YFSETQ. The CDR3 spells CASSERQSGPNQPLHF. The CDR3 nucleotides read TGCGCCAGTAGCGAGAGACAGTCCGGCCCCAATCAGCCCCTGCATTTT.

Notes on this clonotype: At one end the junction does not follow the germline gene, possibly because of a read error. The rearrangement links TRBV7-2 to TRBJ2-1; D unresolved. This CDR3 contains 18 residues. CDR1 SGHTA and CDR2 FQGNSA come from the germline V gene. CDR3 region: CASSLGRKGLWSYNEQFF. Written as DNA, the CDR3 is TGCGCCAGCAGCTTGGGCCGTAAGGGTCTGTGGTCCTACAATGAGCAGTTCTTC.